This T cell receptor beta chain comes out of a study of CD8 T cells in Susac syndrome. Findings and limits, study-wide: The authors acknowledged that the study's TCR sequencing and HLA analysis involved relatively few individuals.

RNA was extracted with the RNeasy kit, and a quantity of about 0.45 to 1 ug was reverse transcribed using random hexamers. The CDR3 of TCR beta was amplified by immunoSEQ multiplex PCR across 54 Vbeta and 13 Jbeta. TCRdb passed the immunoSEQ multiplex PCR reads through MiXCR, listing each CDR3 protein once. The sample comprises about 150,000 distinct CDR3 sequences, 94% of which are singletons, and nearly 0.085% rests with the top ten. The CDR3 is 12 residues long. Trimming shortened V by 7 bases and J by 0 bases, and 3 bases separated the two germline ends. Peripheral blood CD8+ and CD4+ T cells were profiled by TCR beta sequencing. Healthy donors were controls matched for age and sex. As for this clonotype: The antigen remains unidentified.

The sequence derives from a human donor in good health. This chain joins TRBV12-3 or TRBV12-4 and TRBJ2-2; D is unclear. The sample consisted of CD4+ T cells from PBMCs. In DNA, the CDR3 is TGTGCCAGCAATGCGAACACCGGGGAGCTGTTTTTT. It codes for CASNANTGELFF.